The T cell receptor (beta chain) under discussion was sequenced for a study of cytomegalovirus exposure and HLA in healthy donors. The PCR had 60 Vbeta and 13 Jbeta primers. Here immunoSEQ multiplex PCR was the method, and the copy in TCRdb shows in-frame clones only, minus some. The data contain 150,000 to 250,000 clones, approximately 85% of them singletons. The CDR3 covers 15 residues. Germline V lookup: CDR1 SGHRS, CDR2 YFSETQ. V was pared by 1 base and J by 0 bases, with 10 bases between. Sequences were obtained from PBMCs. V gene TRBV5-1 combines with J gene TRBJ1-2; D is undetermined. The receptor was derived from a woman aged 45-59 years in good health and CMV-seronegative. CDR3 DNA sequence: TGCGCCAGCAGCTTGTCTTCAGGTTCTAACTATGGCTACACCTTC. Its translation: CASSLSSGSNYGYTF. The full variable domain, in which reference TRBV5-1 and TRBJ1-2 provide the parts outside the CDR3, is KAGVTQTPRYLIKTRGQQVTLSCSPISGHRSVSWYQQTPGQGLQFLFEYFSETQRNKGNFPGRFSGRQFSNSRSEMNVSTLELGDSALYLCASSLSSGSNYGYTFGSGTRLTVV.